This T cell receptor beta chain was recorded in a study of cytomegalovirus exposure and HLA in healthy donors. Germline trimming cut 3 bases from V and 8 bases from J; bases unmatched to any gene: 13. The CDR3 spans 16 residues. PCR involved 60 Vbeta and 13 Jbeta primers. Repertoires were generated with immunoSEQ multiplex PCR, while TCRdb's copy carries only in-frame clones and drops some. The sample comprises over 150,000 clones, approximately 71% of which are singletons, and over 4% rests with the top ten. Sequencing input: PBMCs. The sequence was collected from a male donor in good health and CMV-seronegative. The rearrangement joins TRBV23-1 to TRBJ1-1; 9 bases match TRBD1. TRBV23-1 is an open reading frame, and its role is uncertain. CDR3 nucleotide sequence: TGCGCCAGCAGTCACCCCCCCGGGGACAGGGTCAACGAAGCTTTCTTT. This encodes CASSHPPGDRVNEAFF.